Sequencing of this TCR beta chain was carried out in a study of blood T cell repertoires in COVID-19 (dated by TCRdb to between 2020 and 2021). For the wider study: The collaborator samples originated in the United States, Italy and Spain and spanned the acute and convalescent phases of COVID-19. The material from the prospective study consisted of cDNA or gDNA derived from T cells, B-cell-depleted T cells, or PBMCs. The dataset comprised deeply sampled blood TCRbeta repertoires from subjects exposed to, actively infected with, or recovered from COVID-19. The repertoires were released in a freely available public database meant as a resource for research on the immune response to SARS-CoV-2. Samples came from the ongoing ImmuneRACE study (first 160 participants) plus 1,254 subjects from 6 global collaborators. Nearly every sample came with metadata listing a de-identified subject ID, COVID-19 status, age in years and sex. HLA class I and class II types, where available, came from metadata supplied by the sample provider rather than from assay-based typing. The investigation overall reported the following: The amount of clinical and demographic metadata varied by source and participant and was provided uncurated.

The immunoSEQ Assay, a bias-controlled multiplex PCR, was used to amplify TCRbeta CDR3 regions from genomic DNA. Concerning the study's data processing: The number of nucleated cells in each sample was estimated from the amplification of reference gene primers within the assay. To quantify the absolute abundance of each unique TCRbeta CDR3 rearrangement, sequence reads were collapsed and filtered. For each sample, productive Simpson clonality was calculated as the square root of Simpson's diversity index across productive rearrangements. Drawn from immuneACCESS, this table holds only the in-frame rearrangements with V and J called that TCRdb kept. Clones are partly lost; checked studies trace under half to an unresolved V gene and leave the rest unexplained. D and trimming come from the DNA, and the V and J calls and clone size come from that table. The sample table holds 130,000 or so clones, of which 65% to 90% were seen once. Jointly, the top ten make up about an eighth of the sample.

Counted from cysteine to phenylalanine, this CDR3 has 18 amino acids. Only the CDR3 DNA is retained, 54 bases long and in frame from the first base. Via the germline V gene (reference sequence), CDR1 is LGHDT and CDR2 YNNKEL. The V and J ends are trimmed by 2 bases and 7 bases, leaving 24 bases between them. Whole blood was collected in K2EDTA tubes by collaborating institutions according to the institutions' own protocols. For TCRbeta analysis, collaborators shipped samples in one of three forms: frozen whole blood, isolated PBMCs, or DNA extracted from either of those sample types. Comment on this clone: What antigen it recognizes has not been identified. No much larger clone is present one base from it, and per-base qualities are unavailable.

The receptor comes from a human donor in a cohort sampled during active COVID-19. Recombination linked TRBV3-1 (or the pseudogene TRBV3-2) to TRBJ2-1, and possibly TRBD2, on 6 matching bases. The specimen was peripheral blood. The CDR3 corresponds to CASSQFSFSGEWGNEQFF. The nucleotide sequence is TGTGCCAGCAGCCAATTCTCTTTTTCGGGGGAATGGGGGAATGAGCAGTTCTTC.